These 11 T cell receptor beta chains share one sample of origin, sequenced in a study of metastatic and nonmetastatic thyroid tumors. No patient had received any treatment before thyroid surgery. Through MiXCR, TCRdb re-clonotyped the PCR reads. The data contain 30,000 to 40,000 clones, about 18% of them singletons. Material: blood. The receptors stem from a male donor with papillary thyroid cancer or a benign thyroid nodule (not recorded which). Some clones in this sample may be carry-over from other donors' samples.

There are many counts of this clone. This CDR3 is also generated by other DNA sequences in the sample. DNA of the CDR3: TGCAGCGTTGTGAGTCAGGTCTCCTACGAGCAGTACTTC. Amino acid sequence: CSVVSQVSYEQYF. The chain links TRBV29-1 to TRBJ2-7; D is unresolved. The CDR3 is 13 residues long. The V end lost 4 bases, the J end lost 0 bases, and 10 bases lay between the germline ends. The germline gives CDR1 SQVTM, CDR2 ANQGSEA.

The rearrangement uses TRBV2 and TRBJ1-2; D is perhaps TRBD1 (5 bases). The CDR3 length is 11 residues. Trimming shortened V by 6 bases and J by 14 bases, and 16 bases separated the two germline ends. Germline V gene data show CDR1 as SNHLY and CDR2 as FYNNEI. CDR3 bases: TGTGCCAGCAGCCGCGGCGGGACGTCGACCTTC. It encodes CASSRGGTSTF.

The chain has TRBV19 and TRBJ1-6; tentatively, D is TRBD1 (5 bases). Germline CDR1 reads LNHDA; CDR2 reads SQIVND (reference sequence). The CDR3 consists of 14 residues. The ends were cut back, 9 bases at V and 5 bases at J, with 14 bases in the middle. The CDR3 region is CASRDGMDNSPLHF. The DNA for the CDR3 is TGTGCCAGCCGGGACGGGATGGATAATTCACCCCTCCACTTT.

This clone was detected only a few times. The gene calls are TRBV28 and TRBJ1-2; no clear D. Deletions cut 6 bases from V and 7 bases from J, with 18 bases between. Germline V lookup: CDR1 MDHEN, CDR2 SYDVKM. The CDR3 has 14 residues. The DNA for the CDR3 is TGTGCCAGCAGCAGACCTTTCAGTGTGGGTGGCTACACCTTC. Translation gives CASSRPFSVGGYTF.

This clone was counted ten times or more. The gene calls are TRBV10-3 and TRBJ1-1; 7 bases are a match to TRBD1. The CDR3 has 18 amino acids. The V gene's germline CDR1 is ENHRY and CDR2 SYGVKD. V trimming: 5 bases; J trimming: 0 bases; junction bases outside the gene matches: 15. The CDR3 DNA reads TGTGCCATCAGTCAACCGGATAGACAGGGATTCATGAACACTGAAGCTTTCTTT. It specifies CAISQPDRQGFMNTEAFF.

The V and J genes are TRBV18 and TRBJ2-2, with 11 bases fitting TRBD2. Germline V gene sequence: CDR1 KGHSH, CDR2 LQKENI. The CDR3 consists of 16 residues. V lost 0 bases and J lost 6; bases outside the gene matches: 3. Written as DNA, the CDR3 is TGTGCCAGCTCACCACCGACTAGCGGGATGGCCGGGGAGCTGTTTTTT. Protein: CASSPPTSGMAGELFF.

This clone has just a few counts. The CDR3 does not end in the conserved phenylalanine or tryptophan, so this is likely a read error. The chain recombines TRBV2 with TRBJ1-2, with TRBD1 matching 9 bases. V lost 7 bases to trimming and J lost 7 bases; unmatched junction nucleotides: 7. Germline lookup yields CDR1 SNHLY and CDR2 FYNNEI. This CDR3 has 13 residues. CDR3 protein: CASTVQGARGYTC. For the CDR3, the DNA is TGTGCCAGCACCGTACAGGGGGCGCGTGGCTACACCTGC.

This clone was seen ten or more times. CDR3 loop: CASSPPSVSGSYTF. CDR3 nucleotides: TGTGCCAGCTCACCACCGTCCGTTTCAGGGTCCTACACCTTC. This chain joins TRBV18 and TRBJ1-2; D may be TRBD1 (5 bases). In germline, CDR1 is KGHSH, CDR2 LQKENI. CDR3 length: 14 amino acids. The ends were cut back, 0 bases at V and 10 bases at J, with 15 bases in the middle.

The V and J genes are TRBV6-2 or TRBV6-3 and TRBJ2-3; the D is unclear. The CDR3 runs 11 residues. The germline V gene encodes CDR1 MNHEY and CDR2 SVGEGT. Trimming took 7 bases from V and 5 from J, leaving 7 bases between them. The CDR3 is CASTNIDTQYF. DNA for the CDR3: TGTGCCAGCACCAATATAGATACGCAGTATTTT.

About this clone itself: Sequence at one end of the junction differs from germline and may be a read error. The chain uses TRBV20-1 and TRBJ2-7; the D is unclear. From germline, CDR1 is DFQATT and CDR2 SNEGSKA (reference sequence). This CDR3 has 11 amino acids. The CDR3 region is CGAKWDHEQYF. The DNA for the CDR3 is TGCGGTGCCAAGTGGGATCACGAGCAGTACTTC.

The rearrangement joins TRBV6-1 to TRBJ1-1; no reliable D call. The CDR3 sequence is 18 residues long. Trimming removed 3 bases from V and 1 base from J, with 21 bases in between. The germline V gene has CDR1 MNHNS and CDR2 SASEGT. CDR3 loop: CASSEQTYAPPENTEAFF. In DNA, the CDR3 is TGTGCCAGCAGTGAGCAGACATACGCGCCTCCCGAGAACACTGAAGCTTTCTTT.